A selection of T cell receptor beta chains follows, all from one sample in a study of T-cell memory formation after mild COVID-19. Via MiXCR, TCRdb re-called the 5' RACE reads, giving one row per CDR3 protein. The top ten clones hold around 13% of a sample with some 440,000 distinct CDR3 sequences, 25% of them seen once. Material: PBMCs or a T cell subset sorted from them (not recorded which). The receptors were gathered from an adult woman who had mild COVID-19 (a few samples of this study predate the infection). Cell type and time point are not known. The CDR3 runs from the conserved cysteine through the conserved F or W. The D gene is left open where the match is weak. Clone sizes are given selectively: once, few, many, or a class where the clone is expanded.

abundance,j_gene,v_gene,d_gene,CDR3aa,CDR3nt
NA,TRBJ1-5,TRBV18,TRBD1,CASSPGTGYSNQPQHF,TGTGCCAGCTCACCTGGGACAGGCTATAGCAATCAGCCCCAGCATTTT
few,TRBJ1-3,TRBV5-5,NA,CASSLDIGASGNTIYF,TGTGCCAGCAGCTTGGATATAGGAGCCTCTGGAAACACCATATATTTT
few,TRBJ1-3,TRBV7-2,NA,CASSSLRNTIYF,TGTGCCAGCAGCTCCCTCAGAAACACCATATATTTT
NA,TRBJ1-1,TRBV5-1,TRBD1,CASGQDTLNTEAFF,TGCGCCAGCGGACAGGACACCCTGAACACTGAAGCTTTCTTT
NA,TRBJ1-6,TRBV7-3,NA,CASSLEPGTPLHF,TGTGCCAGCAGCCTCGAGCCCGGGACACCCCTCCACTTT
NA,TRBJ2-3,TRBV4-3,NA,CASSQVIATDTQYF,TGCGCCAGCAGCCAAGTGATTGCCACAGATACGCAGTATTTT
NA,TRBJ2-1,TRBV11-2,TRBD2,CASSLELAGQYNEQFF,TGTGCCAGCAGCTTAGAACTAGCGGGCCAGTACAATGAGCAGTTCTTC
NA,TRBJ2-7,TRBV5-1,TRBD1,CASATGGAYEQYF,TGCGCCAGCGCGACAGGGGGTGCCTACGAGCAGTACTTC
few,TRBJ2-1,TRBV7-2,NA,CASSEMAGALTEQFF,TGTGCCAGCAGCGAGATGGCGGGGGCCCTCACCGAGCAGTTCTTC
NA,TRBJ2-3,TRBV6-5,TRBD2,CASRVTSGRTDTQYF,TGTGCCAGCAGGGTAACTAGCGGCCGCACAGATACGCAGTATTTT
few,TRBJ1-4,TRBV6-5,NA,CASSYSGATNEKLFF,TGTGCCAGCAGTTACTCCGGGGCAACTAATGAAAAACTGTTTTTT
NA,TRBJ2-1,TRBV12-3/TRBV12-4,TRBD1,CASSSHSTGGGDEQFF,TGTGCCAGCAGTTCCCACTCGACAGGGGGTGGGGATGAGCAGTTCTTC
few,TRBJ2-7,TRBV20-1,TRBD1,CSAAKGTGAYEQYF,TGCAGTGCTGCCAAAGGGACAGGGGCCTACGAGCAGTACTTC
NA,TRBJ2-3,TRBV6-5,NA,CASSHRQNRRDTQYF,TGTGCCAGCAGTCACCGACAGAACAGGCGAGATACGCAGTATTTT
few,TRBJ2-7,TRBV27,TRBD1,CASSRRTGNSYEQYF,TGTGCCAGCAGCCGCAGGACAGGGAACTCCTACGAGCAGTACTTC
NA,TRBJ2-3,TRBV7-9,TRBD2,CASSLGLAHDTQYF,TGTGCCAGCAGCTTGGGACTAGCCCACGATACGCAGTATTTT
NA,TRBJ2-1,TRBV19,NA,CASRDRASGANEQFF,TGTGCCAGTAGAGACAGGGCTAGCGGAGCCAATGAGCAGTTCTTC
NA,TRBJ2-7,TRBV13,TRBD2,CASSLMGLAGGPREQYF,TGTGCCAGCAGCTTAATGGGGTTAGCGGGAGGGCCCCGCGAGCAGTACTTC
many,TRBJ2-3,TRBV10-3,NA,CAISEPPQDPQYF,TGTGCCATCAGTGAGCCCCCTCAAGATCCGCAGTATTTT
NA,TRBJ2-7,TRBV7-9,NA,CASSFGGPTHEQYF,TGTGCCAGCAGCTTCGGGGGACCCACCCACGAGCAGTACTTC
NA,TRBJ2-1,TRBV28,NA,CASGGSYNEQFF,TGTGCCAGTGGGGGTTCCTACAATGAGCAGTTCTTC
few,TRBJ1-1,TRBV3-1,NA,CASSQGPGEREAFF,TGTGCCAGCAGCCAAGGTCCCGGGGAGAGAGAAGCTTTCTTT
once,TRBJ1-5,TRBV18,TRBD1,CASSPQGQGSQPQHF,TGTGCCAGCTCACCCCAAGGACAGGGGAGTCAGCCCCAGCATTTT
few,TRBJ2-3,TRBV9,NA,CASSQDLVGAGTDTQYF,TGTGCCAGCAGCCAGGATCTAGTAGGGGCAGGCACAGATACGCAGTATTTT
NA,TRBJ2-4,TRBV18,NA,CASSPQGNKNIQYF,TGTGCCAGCTCACCGCAGGGGAACAAAAACATTCAGTACTTC
few,TRBJ2-1,TRBV4-2,NA,CASSQDLAARWDEQFF,TGTGCCAGCAGCCAAGATCTGGCTGCCCGATGGGATGAGCAGTTCTTC
few,TRBJ2-3,TRBV6-6,TRBD2,CASSRGVNTDTQYF,TGTGCCAGCTCCCGGGGGGTAAACACAGATACGCAGTATTTT
NA,TRBJ2-3,TRBV5-4,NA,CASSSKRGARADTQYF,TGTGCCAGCAGCTCGAAACGGGGCGCGAGAGCAGATACGCAGTATTTT
few,TRBJ2-1,TRBV7-7,TRBD2,CASSPSGSGNNEQFF,TGTGCTAGCAGCCCTAGCGGGAGTGGAAACAATGAGCAGTTCTTC
NA,TRBJ2-7,TRBV30,NA,CAWSVKGNYEQYF,TGTGCCTGGAGTGTAAAGGGAAACTACGAGCAGTACTTC
NA,TRBJ1-1,TRBV12-3/TRBV12-4,NA,CASSFNLNTEAFF,TGTGCCAGCAGTTTTAACCTGAACACTGAAGCTTTCTTT
few,TRBJ2-3,TRBV5-1,NA,CASSPGQEDTQYF,TGCGCCAGCAGTCCCGGCCAAGAGGATACGCAGTATTTT
many,TRBJ2-4,TRBV7-6,NA,CASSLPWASRGKNIQYF,TGTGCCAGCAGCCTCCCCTGGGCGTCCAGGGGCAAAAACATTCAGTACTTC
few,TRBJ2-2,TRBV24-1,TRBD2,CASRASGTGELFF,TGTGCCTCCAGGGCTAGCGGCACCGGGGAGCTGTTTTTT
NA,TRBJ2-5,TRBV6-5,NA,CASSYEGWQETQYF,TGTGCCAGCAGTTACGAGGGGTGGCAAGAGACCCAGTACTTC
few,TRBJ1-1,TRBV5-6,NA,CASSLRVGARTEAFF,TGTGCCAGCAGCTTGCGAGTGGGGGCCAGGACTGAAGCTTTCTTT
NA,TRBJ2-3,TRBV12-3/TRBV12-4,TRBD2,CASRKTSGRTTDTQYF,TGTGCCAGCAGGAAGACTAGCGGGAGAACAACAGATACGCAGTATTTT
NA,TRBJ2-1,TRBV20-1,NA,CSASGLSSYNEQFF,TGCAGTGCTAGCGGGCTTAGCTCCTACAATGAGCAGTTCTTC
NA,TRBJ1-1,TRBV11-1,NA,CASSPGLGTEAFF,TGTGCCAGCAGCCCCGGCCTCGGCACTGAAGCTTTCTTT
many,TRBJ2-3,TRBV18,TRBD1,CASSPGQGPDTQYF,TGTGCCAGCTCACCGGGACAGGGACCAGATACGCAGTATTTT
NA,TRBJ1-1,TRBV7-9,NA,CASSHMNTEAFF,TGTGCCAGCAGCCACATGAACACTGAAGCTTTCTTT
NA,TRBJ2-7,TRBV27,TRBD1,CASSRSQAGTGGVNEQYF,TGTGCCAGCAGTCGGAGCCAGGCGGGGACAGGGGGAGTCAACGAGCAGTACTTC
few,TRBJ2-7,TRBV10-3,NA,CAISESWESTYEQYF,TGTGCCATCAGTGAGTCGTGGGAGTCAACCTACGAGCAGTACTTC
NA,TRBJ2-1,TRBV27,TRBD1,CASSFDRQGASEQFF,TGTGCCAGCAGCTTCGACAGACAGGGGGCTAGTGAGCAGTTCTTC
NA,TRBJ2-7,TRBV6-2/TRBV6-3,NA,CASSSPFGRSYEQYF,TGTGCCAGCAGTTCCCCGTTCGGGAGATCCTACGAGCAGTACTTC
few,TRBJ2-2,TRBV19,TRBD2,CASSIPRTSGNTGELFF,TGTGCCAGTAGTATACCCCGGACTAGCGGAAACACCGGGGAGCTGTTTTTT
NA,TRBJ1-2,TRBV7-9,NA,CASSFKGVAEGYTF,TGTGCCAGCAGCTTCAAGGGAGTAGCGGAAGGCTACACCTTC
NA,TRBJ2-3,TRBV12-3/TRBV12-4,NA,CASSFQSGTDTQYF,TGTGCCAGCAGTTTCCAGTCGGGCACAGATACGCAGTATTTT
NA,TRBJ1-1,TRBV20-1,NA,CSASGGRDTEAFF,TGCAGTGCCAGCGGAGGGCGGGACACTGAAGCTTTCTTT
NA,TRBJ1-4,TRBV12-3/TRBV12-4,NA,CASSPRGATNEKLFF,TGTGCCAGCAGCCCCCGGGGGGCAACTAATGAAAAACTGTTTTTT
few,TRBJ2-7,TRBV27,TRBD1,CASSLLDRGLSYEQYF,TGTGCCAGCAGTCTCCTTGACAGGGGGCTTTCCTACGAGCAGTACTTC
NA,TRBJ1-6,TRBV6-5,TRBD1,CASSPQGAGHNSPLHF,TGTGCCAGCAGCCCACAGGGGGCCGGGCACAATTCACCCCTCCACTTT
NA,TRBJ2-5,TRBV11-2,TRBD2,CASSGRTSGVETQYF,TGTGCCAGCAGCGGGCGGACTAGCGGGGTTGAGACCCAGTACTTC
NA,TRBJ1-1,TRBV20-1,NA,CSARSIHTEAFF,TGCAGTGCTCGATCGATTCACACTGAAGCTTTCTTT
NA,TRBJ1-2,TRBV20-1,NA,CSARDVGGANYGYTF,TGCAGTGCTAGAGATGTGGGGGGCGCAAACTATGGCTACACCTTC
few,TRBJ2-7,TRBV4-3,NA,CASSQGRERVTYEQYF,TGCGCCAGCAGCCAGGGGCGCGAGCGGGTAACCTACGAGCAGTACTTC
few,TRBJ1-1,TRBV7-3,TRBD1,CASSLTPLGGQGMNTEAFF,TGTGCCAGCAGCTTAACCCCCCTCGGAGGACAGGGTATGAACACTGAAGCTTTCTTT
few,TRBJ2-1,TRBV4-3,TRBD2,CASSQDPLAAEQFF,TGCGCCAGCAGCCAAGACCCTCTAGCGGCTGAGCAGTTCTTC